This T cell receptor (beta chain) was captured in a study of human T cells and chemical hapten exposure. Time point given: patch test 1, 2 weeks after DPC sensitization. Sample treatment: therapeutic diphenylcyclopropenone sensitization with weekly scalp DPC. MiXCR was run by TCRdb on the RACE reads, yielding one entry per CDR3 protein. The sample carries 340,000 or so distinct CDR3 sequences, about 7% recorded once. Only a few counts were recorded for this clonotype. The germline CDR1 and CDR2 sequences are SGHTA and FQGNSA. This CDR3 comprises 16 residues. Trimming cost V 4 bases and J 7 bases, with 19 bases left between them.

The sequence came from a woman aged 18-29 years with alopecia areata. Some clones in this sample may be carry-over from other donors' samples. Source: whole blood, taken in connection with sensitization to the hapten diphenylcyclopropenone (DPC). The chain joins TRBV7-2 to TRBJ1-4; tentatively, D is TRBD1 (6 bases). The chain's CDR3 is CASSWTAQSFREKLFF. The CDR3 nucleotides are TGTGCCAGCAGCTGGACAGCCCAATCGTTTCGTGAAAAACTGTTTTTT.